The clone carrying this T cell receptor (beta chain) appeared a few times. TCRdb recomputed calls from the RACE reads with MiXCR, one row per CDR3 protein. In the table there are approximately 260,000 distinct CDR3 sequences, approximately 8.6% of which are singletons. This sample stems from a study of human T cells and chemical hapten exposure. The time point: pre-sensitization, week 0. Treatment in this sample: therapeutic diphenylcyclopropenone sensitization with weekly scalp DPC. At every patch-test visit, blood was drawn before the patch test was applied. This CDR3 has 17 residues. After removal of 1 base from V and 0 bases from J, the junction contained 6 bases not matched to a gene.

This sequence originates from a woman aged 40-49 years with alopecia areata. Some clones in this sample may be carry-over from other donors' samples. The sample in question was whole blood, obtained in connection with sensitization to the hapten diphenylcyclopropenone (DPC). This chain connects TRBV12-3 or TRBV12-4 to TRBJ2-1; 7 nucleotides align to TRBD2. The CDR3 bases are TGTGCCAGCAGTTTAGGGGAGGGCCAGAGCTCCTACAATGAGCAGTTCTTC. This encodes CASSLGEGQSSYNEQFF.